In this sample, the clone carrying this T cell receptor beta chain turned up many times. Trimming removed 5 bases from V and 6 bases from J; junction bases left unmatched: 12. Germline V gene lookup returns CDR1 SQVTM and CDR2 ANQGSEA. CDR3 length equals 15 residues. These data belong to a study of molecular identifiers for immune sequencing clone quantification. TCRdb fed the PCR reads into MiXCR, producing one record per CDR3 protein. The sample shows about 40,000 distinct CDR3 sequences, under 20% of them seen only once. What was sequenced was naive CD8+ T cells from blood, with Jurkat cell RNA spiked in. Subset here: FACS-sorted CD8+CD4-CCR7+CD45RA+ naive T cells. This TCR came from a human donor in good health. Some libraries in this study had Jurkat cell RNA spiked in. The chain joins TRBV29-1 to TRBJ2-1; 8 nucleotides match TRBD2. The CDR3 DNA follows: TGCAGCGTTAGCTTCTCGGCGGGAGGAGGCAATGAGCAGTTCTTC. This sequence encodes CSVSFSAGGGNEQFF.